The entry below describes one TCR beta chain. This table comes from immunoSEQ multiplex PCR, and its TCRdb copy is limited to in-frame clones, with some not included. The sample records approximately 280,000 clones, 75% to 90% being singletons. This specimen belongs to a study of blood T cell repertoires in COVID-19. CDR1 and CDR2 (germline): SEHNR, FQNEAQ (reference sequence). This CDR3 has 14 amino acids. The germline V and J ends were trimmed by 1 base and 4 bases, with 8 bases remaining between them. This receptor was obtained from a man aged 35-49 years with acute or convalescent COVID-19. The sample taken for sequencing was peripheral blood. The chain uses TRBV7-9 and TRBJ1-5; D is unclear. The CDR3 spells CASSLVGWNQPQHF. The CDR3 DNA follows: TGTGCCAGCAGCTTAGTCGGTTGGAATCAGCCCCAGCATTTT.